Sequencing of this TCR beta chain was carried out in a study of OX40 agonist ivuxolimab in advanced cancers. The overall study: The dose-escalation cohort was over 65% male, with a mean age of around 60 years, ranging roughly 20 to 90. Patients with prior anti-PD-1, anti-PD-L1 or anti-CTLA-4 therapy were eligible; about 41% had some. Points from the study as a whole: CD4+ and CD8+ blood T cells expanded clonally by week 6 at 0.1 to 3.0 mg/kg. CD4+ T cells averaged fewer expanded clones than CD8+ T cells.

Worth noting for this clone: Its specificity is unknown.

The V and J ends lost 4 bases and 5 bases respectively, with 17 bases between them. CDR1 and CDR2 (germline): LNHDA, SQIVND (reference sequence). CDR3 size: 15 residues. Clones were read by immunoSEQ multiplex PCR, and TCRdb kept only the in-frame ones, dropping some. Among roughly 79,000 clones listed, 85% to 95% were seen once. This receptor was identified in an adult with an advanced solid tumor such as melanoma, head and neck, liver or kidney cancer. The source material was CD4+ or CD8+ T cells sorted from blood, sampled in a trial of the OX40 agonist ivuxolimab. The chain carries TRBV19 and TRBJ2-5, with a weak D call TRBD2 (6 bases). The CDR3 loop reads CASSTPTSSEETQYF. The CDR3 coding sequence is TGTGCCAGTAGTACCCCGACTAGTTCTGAGGAGACCCAGTACTTC.